A single sample is the source of the 25 T cell receptor beta chains below, sequenced in a study of technical replicates of blood from a few donors. The data were produced by immunoSEQ multiplex PCR, yet TCRdb's version contains in-frame clones alone and is incomplete. The data contain 65,000 to 85,000 clones, 80% to 95% of them singletons. The source material was T cells isolated from PBMCs. Receptors originate from a human donor in good health.

The chain employs TRBV6-6 and TRBJ2-7, with 8 positions matching TRBD1. Germline values: CDR1 MNHNY, CDR2 SVGAGI (reference sequence). With V trimmed by 2 bases and J by 5 bases, 5 bases remained unmatched. The CDR3 covers 14 residues. This CDR3 is CASSYRDRPNEQYF. The CDR3 region has the DNA TGTGCCAGCAGTTACAGGGACAGGCCTAACGAGCAGTACTTC.

The CDR3 spells CASSETPGQANTIYF. CDR3 nucleotides: TGTGCCAGCAGCGAGACCCCGGGACAGGCCAACACCATATATTTT. The V gene is TRBV9, the J gene TRBJ1-3; 8 positions match TRBD1. CDR1 is SGDLS, CDR2 YYNGEE, per germline. There are 15 residues in the CDR3. V dropped 3 bases and J dropped 7; count of bases not matched to a gene: 9.

This sequence joins TRBV11-2 and TRBJ2-1; tentative D call: TRBD1 (6 bases). Germline V gene sequence: CDR1 SGHAT, CDR2 FQNNGV. V gave up 4 bases and J gave up 5 bases, with 18 bases separating them. The CDR3 length is 16 residues. CDR3: CASSSRGSETHNEQFF. The CDR3 bases are TGTGCCAGCAGCTCGAGGGGGTCGGAGACTCACAATGAGCAGTTCTTC. Full variable domain (outside the CDR3, taken from reference TRBV11-2 and TRBJ2-1): EAGVAQSPRYKIIEKRQSVAFWCNPISGHATLYWYQQILGQGPKLLIQFQNNGVVDDSQLPKDRFSAERLKGVDSTLKIQPAKLEDSAVYLCASSSRGSETHNEQFFGPGTRLTVL.

This rearrangement joins TRBV7-9 to TRBJ2-7; perhaps TRBD2 as D (6 bases). The CDR3 is 16 amino acids. Germline CDR1 is SEHNR and CDR2 is FQNEAQ (reference sequence). V was pared by 2 bases and J by 2 bases, with 16 bases between. The CDR3 DNA is TGTGCCAGCAGCTTACACGACGGGAGATCCCCCTACGAGCAGTACTTC. Residues: CASSLHDGRSPYEQYF. Full variable domain (outside the CDR3, taken from reference TRBV7-9 and TRBJ2-7): DTGVSQNPRHKITKRGQNVTFRCDPISEHNRLYWYRQTLGQGPEFLTYFQNEAQLEKSRLLSDRFSAERPKGSFSTLEIQRTEQGDSAMYLCASSLHDGRSPYEQYFGPGTRLTVT.

CDR3 amino acids: CASSFSPGWWNTEAFF. Here the CDR3 DNA reads TGTGCCAGCAGCTTTAGCCCTGGTTGGTGGAACACTGAAGCTTTCTTT. The chain uses TRBV7-6 and TRBJ1-1; no definite D call. Between the trimmed V and J ends, which lost 3 bases and 1 base, there was a span of 15 bases. The CDR3 extends over 16 amino acids. The germline CDR1 and CDR2 sequences are SGHVS and FNYEAQ.

The chain employs TRBV5-1 and TRBJ2-1, with D possibly matching TRBD2 (6 bases). The V gene lost 2 bases and the J gene lost 4 bases, with 16 bases spanning the gap. The germline V gene encodes CDR1 SGHRS and CDR2 YFSETQ. The CDR3 has 16 amino acids. CDR3 sequence reads: CASSFKGDSRYNEQFF. The CDR3 bases are TGCGCCAGCAGCTTTAAAGGGGACTCGAGGTACAATGAGCAGTTCTTC.

CDR3 nucleotides: TGTGCCAGCAGTTACTCACCCCAGGGCTTCGGTGAAAAACTGTTTTTT. Its translation is CASSYSPQGFGEKLFF. The V call is TRBV6-5, the J call TRBJ1-4; weak D call: TRBD1 (5 bases). This CDR3 region has 16 residues. Germline CDR1 MNHEY, CDR2 SVGAGI. V was pared by 0 bases and J by 7 bases, with 15 bases between.

The chain is built from TRBV15 and TRBJ2-3; TRBD2 agrees at 7 bases. This CDR3 comprises 14 residues. Germline trimming cut 4 bases from V and 0 bases from J; bases unmatched to any gene: 1. Germline loops: CDR1 LNHNV, CDR2 YYDKDF (reference sequence). In DNA form, the CDR3 reads TGTGCCACCAGCAAGGGACTAAGCACAGATACGCAGTATTTT. This sequence encodes CATSKGLSTDTQYF.

The genes are TRBV2 and TRBJ2-7, with 7 positions matching TRBD2. This CDR3 region has 13 residues. CDR1 and CDR2 from the germline V gene are SNHLY and FYNNEI. CDR3 in DNA: TGTGCTCAGCGGGGACTGAGGCTTTACGAGCAGTACTTC. Its translation is CAQRGLRLYEQYF.

This clone was found once. The chain couples TRBV4-1 to TRBJ2-5; 8 bases agree with TRBD1. The CDR3 has 15 amino acids. The germline V gene encodes CDR1 MGHRA and CDR2 YSYEKL. Unmatched junction bases numbered 10, after V lost 3 bases and J lost 7 bases. Here the CDR3 DNA reads TGCGCCAGCAGCCACGGACAGGGAGATCTGGGGACCCAGTACTTC. Protein: CASSHGQGDLGTQYF.

This clone was found once. This chain connects TRBV6-1 to TRBJ2-7; perhaps TRBD1 as D (6 bases). Germline V gives CDR1 MNHNS, CDR2 SASEGT. V gave up 7 bases and J gave up 0 bases, with 16 bases separating them. This CDR3 has 15 amino acids. The DNA of the CDR3 is TGTGCCAGCACCGTAAGACAGGCTATCTCCTACGAGCAGTACTTC. Protein product: CASTVRQAISYEQYF.

A single count supports this clone. Other DNA sequences from this sample encode an identical CDR3 as well. V is TRBV6-1 and J is TRBJ2-5; 8 bases are shared with TRBD2. V lost 5 bases to trimming and J lost 3 bases; unmatched junction nucleotides: 2. The germline gives CDR1 MNHNS, CDR2 SASEGT. The CDR3 totals 13 residues. The CDR3 coding sequence is TGTGCCAGCAGTCGGGGGGGGGAAGAGACCCAGTACTTC. This gives the protein CASSRGGEETQYF.

The V call is TRBV7-3, the J call TRBJ1-3; D unclear. The CDR3 length is 14 residues. Looked up from germline, CDR1 is SGHTA and CDR2 is FQGTGA. Trimming removed 0 bases from V and 0 bases from J, with 3 bases in between. For the CDR3, the DNA is TGTGCCAGCAGCTTAACCTTCTCTGGAAACACCATATATTTT. It yields the protein CASSLTFSGNTIYF.

The V gene is TRBV7-3, the J gene TRBJ2-1, with 7 bases matching TRBD1. This CDR3 has 14 amino acids. The germline V gene has CDR1 SGHTA and CDR2 FQGTGA. The junction had 8 bases not matched to a gene; V was cut back by 5 bases and J by 7 bases. The DNA for the CDR3 is TGTGCCAGCAGCATACAACAGGGGTGGAATGAGCAGTTCTTC. Protein: CASSIQQGWNEQFF.

The chain recombines TRBV5-5 with TRBJ2-2; 9 bases map to TRBD1. This CDR3 contains 14 residues. Germline trimming cut 0 bases from V and 6 bases from J; bases unmatched to any gene: 0. CDR1 is SGHKS and CDR2 is YYEKEE in the germline V gene (reference sequence). The CDR3 is CASSLGQGAGELFF. The CDR3 bases are TGTGCCAGCAGCTTGGGACAGGGGGCCGGGGAGCTGTTTTTT.

This chain links TRBV30 with TRBJ2-1; 9 bases align to TRBD2. Germline CDR1 is GTSNPN and CDR2 is SVGIG (reference sequence). The CDR3 covers 15 residues. Trimming took 0 bases from V and 6 from J; bases not matched to a gene: 6. The DNA for the CDR3 is TGTGCCTGGAGTGTAATACGACTAGCGGCCAATGAGCAGTTCTTC. Its protein is CAWSVIRLAANEQFF.

The chain uses TRBV30 and TRBJ2-4; 12 bases line up with TRBD2. There are 17 residues in the CDR3. CDR1 is GTSNPN, CDR2 SVGIG, per germline (reference sequence). With 3 bases clipped from V and 6 bases from J, the junction kept 12 bases outside the gene matches. CDR3 amino acids: CAWSDNTGTSGLNIQYF. The CDR3 coding sequence is TGTGCCTGGAGCGATAATACCGGGACTAGCGGGTTAAACATTCAGTACTTC.

This rearrangement joins TRBV27 to TRBJ1-5, with D hard to call. Trimming took off 8 bases at V and 0 bases at J, with 11 bases between the two ends. The CDR3 is made up of 14 amino acids. The germline V gene encodes CDR1 MNHEY and CDR2 SMNVEV (reference sequence). The CDR3 sequence: CASSRTYSNQPQHF. The CDR3 nucleotides read TGTGCCAGCTCCCGAACATATAGCAATCAGCCCCAGCATTTT.

The rearrangement links TRBV4-2 to TRBJ2-7; 8 bases are a match to TRBD1. Germline CDR1 reads LGHNA; CDR2 reads YNFKEQ. V gave up 3 bases and J gave up 2 bases; unmatched junction bases: 9. CDR3 length: 16 residues. This chain's CDR3 is CASSQPTGQVTYEQYF. The CDR3 DNA reads TGTGCCAGCAGCCAGCCGACGGGACAGGTAACCTACGAGCAGTACTTC.

The CDR3 spells CASSRLAGGLEQYF. For the CDR3, the DNA is TGTGCCAGTAGTAGACTAGCGGGAGGGCTTGAGCAGTACTTC. V gene TRBV19 combines with J gene TRBJ2-7, with 14 positions matching TRBD2. The CDR3 is made up of 14 amino acids. Germline assignment: CDR1 LNHDA and CDR2 SQIVND (reference sequence). With 4 bases clipped from V and 7 bases from J, the junction kept 3 bases outside the gene matches.

CDR3 in amino acids: CASSYSGLKNTGELFF. For the CDR3, the DNA is TGTGCCAGCAGTTACTCCGGACTCAAGAACACCGGGGAGCTGTTTTTT. V usage is TRBV6-5 and J usage is TRBJ2-2, with a weak D call TRBD2 (5 bases). The CDR3 is made up of 16 amino acids. CDR1 MNHEY and CDR2 SVGAGI come from the germline V gene. V shed 0 bases and J shed 1 base, with 9 bases lying between them.

The chain recombines TRBV23-1 with TRBJ1-2, with TRBD1 identical over 7 bases. TRBV23-1 is filed as an ORF, its function uncertain. The V segment lost 8 bases and the J segment 4 bases; nucleotides outside the gene matches: 16. This CDR3 has 16 amino acids. The CDR3 protein is CASYRDSQKFIYGYTF. CDR3 nucleotide sequence: TGCGCCAGCTACCGGGACAGCCAAAAATTCATCTATGGCTACACCTTC.

The CDR3 here is CASSPGSLGEKLFF. The CDR3 DNA reads as TGTGCCAGCAGCCCGGGGAGTTTGGGTGAAAAACTGTTTTTT. This chain links TRBV6-6 with TRBJ1-4; D gene ambiguous. The CDR3 has 14 residues. The germline CDR1 and CDR2 sequences are MNHNY and SVGAGI (reference sequence). V was cut by 6 bases and J by 7 bases, with 15 bases left in between.

This clone was observed a few times. CDR3 sequence (DNA): TGTGCCACGAACAGGGGGCGAGGGCTTGAAGCTTTCTTT. It translates to CATNRGRGLEAFF. The rearrangement joins TRBV6-5 to TRBJ1-1; TRBD1 agrees at 9 bases. The CDR3 has 13 residues. Trimming took 10 bases from V and 7 from J; bases not matched to a gene: 10. Germline CDR1 reads MNHEY; CDR2 reads SVGAGI.

The V and J genes are TRBV6-1 and TRBJ1-1; the D is unclear. In germline, CDR1 is MNHNS, CDR2 SASEGT. The CDR3 spans 11 residues. With 4 bases removed from V and 3 bases from J, the gap between germline ends came to 3 bases. The CDR3: CASSAYTEAFF. The CDR3 bases are TGTGCCAGCAGTGCCTACACTGAAGCTTTCTTT.